This TCR beta chain was sequenced in a study of shared clonotypes between healthy human individuals. With regard to this clone: No antigen is known for it.

The table came from immunoSEQ multiplex PCR; TCRdb's copy has only in-frame clones and leaves some out. The table lists about 1.1 million clones, about 84% of them singletons. The germline gives CDR1 SGHTA, CDR2 FQGNSA. The germline V and J ends were trimmed by 5 bases and 3 bases, with 14 bases remaining between them. This CDR3 is 14 amino acids long. The study, taken as a whole, reports: Non-shared clonotypes showed lower generation probabilities than clonotypes common to all four donors.

The V call is TRBV7-2, the J call TRBJ2-7; D unresolved. Sequences were obtained from memory CD4+ T cells from PBMCs. Subset: CD45RA-negative fraction. This clonotype was obtained from a man aged 18 to 29 in good health. Some clones in this sample may be carry-over from other donors' samples. The CDR3 coding sequence is TGTGCCAGCAGCCCCGGTTCTAGTCACTACGAGCAGTACTTC. As protein: CASSPGSSHYEQYF.